Below are 5 T cell receptor beta chains sequenced from a single sample in a study of blood T cell repertoires in COVID-19. Only in-frame clones appear in the TCRdb table, and some are missing; sequencing was by immunoSEQ multiplex PCR. Found here are 140,000 to 150,000 clones, approximately 80% of them singletons; the top ten hold 4.5% to 5.5%. What was sequenced was peripheral blood. The receptors derive from a human donor in a cohort sampled during active COVID-19.

Only a few counts were recorded for this clone. The V gene is TRBV4-2, the J gene TRBJ2-7, with TRBD1 as a possible D gene (6 bases). Per germline, CDR1 LGHNA and CDR2 YNFKEQ. The CDR3 runs to 14 residues. V lost 3 bases to trimming and J lost 1 base, with 10 bases between them. The CDR3 reads CASSQLQGSYEQYF. In DNA form, the CDR3 reads TGTGCCAGCAGCCAGCTACAGGGTTCCTACGAGCAGTACTTC.

The rearrangement links TRBV7-3 to TRBJ2-1, with D possibly TRBD2 on 6 matching bases. V was pared by 0 bases and J by 7 bases, with 13 bases between. This CDR3 comprises 15 residues. Germline CDR1 is SGHTA and CDR2 is FQGTGA. The DNA for the CDR3 is TGTGCCAGCAGCTTAACGGGGGGAAGTATGAATGAGCAGTTCTTC. Residues: CASSLTGGSMNEQFF.

This clone has more than one count but fewer than ten. The chain recombines TRBV5-4 with TRBJ2-7; tentative D call: TRBD2 (7 bases). CDR1 is SGHNT, CDR2 YYREEE, per germline (reference sequence). V lost 4 bases, J lost 6 bases, and 14 bases lay in between. The CDR3 has 13 amino acids. The CDR3 DNA is TGTGCCAGCAGCGAGACAGGACTAGGCGAGCAGTACTTC. It specifies CASSETGLGEQYF.

The chain recombines TRBV10-3 with TRBJ1-1; TRBD1 aligns across 9 bases. CDR1 and CDR2 from the germline V gene are ENHRY and SYGVKD. The V gene end was trimmed by 6 bases and the J gene end by 1 base; junction bases not matched to a gene: 12. The CDR3 consists of 17 residues. DNA of the CDR3: TGTGCCATCAGCACTTCGACAGGGGGATCCGGGAACACTGAAGCTTTCTTT. It yields the protein CAISTSTGGSGNTEAFF.

The V call is TRBV28, the J call TRBJ2-1; 11 bases fit TRBD2. V gave up 6 bases and J gave up 5 bases; unmatched junction bases: 6. CDR1 MDHEN and CDR2 SYDVKM come from the germline V gene. This CDR3 is 15 amino acids long. The CDR3, as DNA: TGTGCCAGCAGCTCTAGCGGGAGGTCTAACAATGAGCAGTTCTTC. Amino acid sequence: CASSSSGRSNNEQFF.